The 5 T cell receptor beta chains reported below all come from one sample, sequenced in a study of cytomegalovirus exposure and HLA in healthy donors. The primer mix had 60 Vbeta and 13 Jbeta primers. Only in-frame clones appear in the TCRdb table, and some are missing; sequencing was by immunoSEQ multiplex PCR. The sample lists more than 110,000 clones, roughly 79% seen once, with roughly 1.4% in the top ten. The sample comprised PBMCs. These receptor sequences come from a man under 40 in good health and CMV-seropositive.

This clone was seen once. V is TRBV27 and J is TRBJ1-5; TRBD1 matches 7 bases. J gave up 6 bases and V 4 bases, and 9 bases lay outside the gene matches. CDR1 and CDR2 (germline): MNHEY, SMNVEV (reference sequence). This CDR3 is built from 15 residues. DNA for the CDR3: TGTGCCAGCAGTTCCCGCCGACAGGGAACTCAGCCCCAGCATTTT. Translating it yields CASSSRRQGTQPQHF.

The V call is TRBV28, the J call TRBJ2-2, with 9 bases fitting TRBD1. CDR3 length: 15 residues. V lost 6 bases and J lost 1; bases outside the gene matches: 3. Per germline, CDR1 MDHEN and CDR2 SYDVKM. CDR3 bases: TGTGCCAGCAGCCCGGGACAGGGGAACACCGGGGAGCTGTTTTTT. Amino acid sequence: CASSPGQGNTGELFF.

CDR3 in DNA: TGTGCCTGGAGTGTCGCAGGGGGCAATCAGCCCCAGCATTTT. Translation: CAWSVAGGNQPQHF. The chain has TRBV30 and TRBJ1-5; TRBD1 might be the D (6 bases). The CDR3 sequence is 14 residues long. CDR1 is GTSNPN, CDR2 SVGIG, per germline (reference sequence). Trimming removed 0 bases at V and 2 bases at J, with 8 bases between. Full variable domain (outside the CDR3, taken from reference TRBV30 and TRBJ1-5): SQTIHQWPATLVQPVGSPLSLECTVEGTSNPNLYWYRQAAGRGLQLLFYSVGIGQISSEVPQNLSASRPQDRQFILSSKKLLLSDSGFYLCAWSVAGGNQPQHFGDGTRLSIL.

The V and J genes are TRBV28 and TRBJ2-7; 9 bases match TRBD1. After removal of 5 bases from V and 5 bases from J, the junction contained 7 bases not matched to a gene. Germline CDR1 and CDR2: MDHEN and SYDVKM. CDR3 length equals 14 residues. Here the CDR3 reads CASSRGTGLNEQYF. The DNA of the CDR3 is TGTGCCAGCAGTCGCGGGACAGGGTTAAACGAGCAGTACTTC. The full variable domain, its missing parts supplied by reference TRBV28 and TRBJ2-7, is DVKVTQSSRYLVKRTGEKVFLECVQDMDHENMFWYRQDPGLGLRLIYFSYDVKMKEKGDIPEGYSVSREKKERFSLILESASTNQTSMYLCASSRGTGLNEQYFGPGTRLTVT.

The CDR3 DNA reads TGTGCCAGCAAAAGAGGAGCGGCAGATACGCAGTATTTT. As protein: CASKRGAADTQYF. This chain uses TRBV27 with TRBJ2-3; D is perhaps TRBD2 (5 bases). Deletions cut 7 bases from V and 4 bases from J, with 12 bases between. The CDR3 sequence is 13 residues long. CDR1 is MNHEY, CDR2 SMNVEV, per germline (reference sequence).